The 8 T cell receptor beta chains below all came from one sample that was sequenced in a study of response to subunit inactivated influenza vaccine. TCRdb analysed the RT-PCR reads with MiXCR anew, one entry per CDR3 protein. This sample has 500,000 or so distinct CDR3 sequences, with about 10% found just once. The sample was PBMCs from blood, taken 40 to 50 days after vaccination. The source of these receptors is a man over 45 who received an inactivated influenza vaccine.

This clonotype showed up many times. This sequence joins TRBV2 and TRBJ2-3; 10 bases are shared with TRBD2. Germline V gene sequence: CDR1 SNHLY, CDR2 FYNNEI. J was trimmed by 1 base and V by 5 bases; bases with no gene match: 6. This CDR3 contains 16 residues. The CDR3 DNA follows: TGTGCCAGCAGTTTAATACTAGCGGGACGCACAGATACGCAGTATTTT. The encoded protein is CASSLILAGRTDTQYF.

The chain has TRBV7-2 and TRBJ2-5; no reliable D call. The CDR3 covers 13 residues. Germline assignment: CDR1 SGHTA and CDR2 FQGNSA. V was cut by 5 bases and J by 4 bases, with 11 bases left in between. The CDR3 bases are TGTGCCAGCAGCCATGACCTGGGAGAGACCCAGTACTTC. It is translated as CASSHDLGETQYF.

Turning to this clonotype: A clone one base away is much larger, so this may be a read error. The rearrangement joins TRBV28 to TRBJ2-7, with TRBD2 as a possible D gene (5 bases). Per the germline V gene, CDR1 is MDHEN and CDR2 is SYDVKM. There are 13 residues in the CDR3. DNA of the CDR3: TGTGCCAACAGTACGGGGAGCTCCTACGAGCAGTACTTC. As protein: CANSTGSSYEQYF.

This clonotype was observed a handful of times. This chain connects TRBV5-1 to TRBJ2-1; TRBD1 or TRBD2 may be the D gene (7 bases each). Germline assignment: CDR1 SGHRS and CDR2 YFSETQ. This CDR3 is built from 15 residues. V lost 0 bases and J lost 5, with 12 bases in between. The DNA for the CDR3 is TGCGCCAGCAGCTTGGGACAGGGAGGGAACAATGAGCAGTTCTTC. Protein sequence: CASSLGQGGNNEQFF.

This clonotype was recorded a few times. The CDR3 loop is CASSLGLAGGYYEQYF. DNA of the CDR3: TGTGCCAGCAGCCTCGGACTAGCGGGGGGGTACTACGAGCAGTACTTC. V usage is TRBV11-2 and J usage is TRBJ2-7; TRBD2 matches 15 bases. The CDR3 is made up of 16 amino acids. V was clipped by 5 bases and J by 3 bases; unmatched bases: 5. CDR1 is SGHAT, CDR2 FQNNGV, per germline.

The sample holds a few counts of this clonotype. V and J are TRBV20-1 and TRBJ2-3, with D perhaps being TRBD1 or TRBD2 (7 bases each). Germline values: CDR1 DFQATT, CDR2 SNEGSKA (reference sequence). With 7 bases removed from V and 4 bases from J, the gap between germline ends came to 15 bases. CDR3 size: 13 residues. Here the CDR3 DNA reads TGCAGTGTCCGCAGGGGGGGTGCAGATACGCAGTATTTT. It is translated as CSVRRGGADTQYF.

This clonotype was recorded many times. The chain recombines TRBV10-3 with TRBJ1-2, with D perhaps matching TRBD1 (6 bases). The CDR3 has 19 residues. Germline CDR1 reads ENHRY; CDR2 reads SYGVKD. Trimming removed 0 bases from V and 1 base from J, with 21 bases in between. The CDR3: CAISESTGQGSNFNYGYTF. The CDR3 DNA follows: TGTGCCATCAGTGAGTCTACGGGGCAGGGGTCGAACTTTAACTATGGCTACACCTTC.

This clonotype occurred many times. The rearrangement links TRBV29-1 to TRBJ2-7; a possible D gene is TRBD1 (5 bases). The germline V gene has CDR1 SQVTM and CDR2 ANQGSEA. The CDR3 contains 11 residues. V was shortened by 4 bases and J by 6 bases, with 10 bases between the two germline ends. The CDR3 loop reads CSVVRESEQYF. In nucleotides, the CDR3 is TGCAGCGTTGTCAGGGAATCCGAGCAGTACTTC.